The clone carrying this T cell receptor (beta chain) was seen a single time. Original data processing: Reference gene primers were amplified, and this amplification served to estimate nucleated cell counts. Profiling relied on immunoSEQ multiplex PCR, and the TCRdb table lists in-frame clones only, not all of them. The D gene and trimming were derived from the DNA, and the V and J assignments and clone size from that table. The data contain under 150,000 clones, roughly 85% of them singletons. The entry originates in a study of blood T cell repertoires in COVID-19. Trimming stripped 0 bases from V and 4 bases from J, with 7 bases between. The CDR3 runs 15 residues. Germline V gene lookup returns CDR1 LGHNA and CDR2 YSLEER.

The J gene is TRBJ1-6, the V gene TRBV4-3; a weak D match, TRBD1 (6 bases). The sequence derives from a human donor in a cohort sampled during active COVID-19. Source material: peripheral blood. CDR3 sequence (DNA): TGCGCCAGCAGCCAAGACGGACAGTATAATTCACCCCTCCACTTT. As protein: CASSQDGQYNSPLHF.